This is a list of T cell receptor beta chains from one sample in a study of T-cell reconstitution after alpha-beta-depleted transplantation in children. TCRdb itself ran the PCR reads through MiXCR, one entry per CDR3 protein. The sample consists of about 980,000 distinct CDR3 sequences, roughly 29% of them appearing once. The sample was PBMCs, mostly from graft donor cells, taken 360 days after TCRalphabeta/CD19-depleted stem cell transplant. The receptors were gathered from a boy under two years old who had a stem cell transplant for SCID, so the T cells may come from the graft donor. CDR3s include the opening cysteine and the closing phenylalanine or tryptophan. A D gene is named only where the DNA matches it firmly. The size of a clone is reported for some rows only, either as once, few or many, or as a class for expanded clones.

V gene,J gene,clone size,D gene,CDR3 protein,CDR3 DNA
TRBV4-1,TRBJ1-1,few,TRBD1,CASTPLGTGGRNTEAFF,TGCGCCAGCACCCCCCTGGGGACAGGGGGCCGGAACACTGAAGCTTTCTTT
TRBV20-1,TRBJ2-7,NA,TRBD2,CSAGRLAGSSYEQYF,TGCAGTGCTGGGAGACTAGCGGGGAGCTCCTACGAGCAGTACTTC
TRBV7-8,TRBJ2-5,NA,TRBD2,CASSRSGSEETQYF,TGTGCCAGCAGCCGTAGCGGGTCAGAAGAGACCCAGTACTTC
TRBV20-1,TRBJ1-1,NA,NA,CSASAGLEAEAFF,TGCAGTGCTAGTGCAGGGTTGGAGGCTGAAGCTTTCTTT
TRBV7-2,TRBJ2-1,NA,NA,CASSLKGVGQFF,TGTGCCAGCAGCTTAAAGGGGGTGGGGCAGTTCTTC
TRBV4-2,TRBJ2-7,NA,TRBD1,CASSQDFSGTGGYEQYF,TGTGCCAGCAGCCAAGATTTCTCCGGGACAGGGGGCTACGAGCAGTACTTC
TRBV5-1,TRBJ1-5,NA,NA,CASSLDPVGNQPQHF,TGCGCCAGCAGCTTGGATCCGGTGGGCAATCAGCCCCAGCATTTT
TRBV12-3/TRBV12-4,TRBJ2-1,few,NA,CASTTSGELYSEQFF,TGTGCCAGCACCACCAGTGGAGAACTATACTCGGAGCAGTTCTTC
TRBV11-2,TRBJ1-1,NA,NA,CASSPLLKNTEAFF,TGTGCCAGCAGCCCCTTACTTAAGAACACTGAAGCTTTCTTT
TRBV20-1,TRBJ2-1,few,NA,CSAPRHGRGNNEQFF,TGCAGTGCTCCGAGACATGGCCGGGGAAACAATGAGCAGTTCTTC
TRBV20-1,TRBJ2-7,NA,NA,CSASTVNYEQYF,TGCAGTGCTAGCACTGTGAACTACGAGCAGTACTTC
TRBV20-1,TRBJ1-1,few,TRBD1,CSARDVTGEGTEAFF,TGCAGTGCTAGAGATGTAACAGGGGAAGGCACTGAAGCTTTCTTT
TRBV28,TRBJ2-1,NA,TRBD1,CASSSPDRGLLYNEQFF,TGTGCCAGCAGTTCCCCGGACAGGGGGCTCCTCTACAATGAGCAGTTCTTC
TRBV4-1,TRBJ2-7,few,TRBD1,CASRTGHRVTYEQYF,TGCGCCTCAAGGACAGGCCACCGTGTTACCTACGAGCAGTACTTC
TRBV12-3/TRBV12-4,TRBJ2-7,NA,NA,CASSPHREPREQYF,TGTGCCAGCAGTCCGCACAGGGAACCTCGCGAGCAGTACTTC
TRBV4-2,TRBJ2-5,few,TRBD2,CASSQESRGSGGPKTQYF,TGTGCCAGCAGCCAAGAATCCCGGGGTAGCGGGGGGCCCAAGACCCAGTACTTC
TRBV29-1,TRBJ2-1,NA,NA,CSVEGAPSYNEQFF,TGCAGCGTTGAAGGAGCGCCTTCCTACAATGAGCAGTTCTTC
TRBV14,TRBJ2-5,NA,NA,CASSQVADTWAETQYF,TGTGCCAGCAGCCAAGTGGCCGACACGTGGGCAGAGACCCAGTACTTC
TRBV3-1,TRBJ1-1,NA,TRBD1,CASSQRTGNTEAFF,TGTGCCAGCAGCCAAAGGACAGGGAACACTGAAGCTTTCTTT
TRBV29-1,TRBJ2-5,NA,NA,CSVWMGQETQYF,TGCAGCGTTTGGATGGGTCAAGAGACCCAGTACTTC
TRBV7-2,TRBJ2-3,few,TRBD1,CASSLTGGSTQYF,TGTGCCAGCAGCTTGACAGGGGGCTCTACGCAGTATTTT
TRBV4-2,TRBJ2-7,few,TRBD2,CASSQELAGVLLTYEQYF,TGTGCCAGCAGCCAAGAACTAGCGGGGGTCCTATTAACCTACGAGCAGTACTTC
TRBV5-1,TRBJ2-1,NA,TRBD1,CASRQGASNEQFF,TGCGCCAGCAGACAGGGGGCGTCCAATGAGCAGTTCTTC
TRBV20-1,TRBJ2-7,NA,NA,CSARLTARDEQYF,TGCAGTGCTAGGCTGACGGCCCGGGACGAGCAGTACTTC
TRBV6-1,TRBJ1-1,few,TRBD1,CASRTGGAGNTEAFF,TGTGCCAGCCGGACAGGGGGCGCCGGGAACACTGAAGCTTTCTTT
TRBV7-9,TRBJ1-2,few,TRBD1,CASSLTGQAIYGYTF,TGTGCCAGCAGCTTAACGGGACAGGCGATCTATGGCTACACCTTC
TRBV7-2,TRBJ2-3,few,NA,CASSLYGDTQYF,TGTGCCAGCAGCTTATATGGAGATACGCAGTATTTT
TRBV20-1,TRBJ1-1,NA,NA,CSASGRRSEAFF,TGCAGTGCTAGTGGGCGACGGTCCGAAGCTTTCTTT